This TCR beta chain appears in the sequencing data of a study of T cell repertoires in cytomegalovirus infection. Only a few counts were recorded for this clonotype. Its antigen is currently unknown. The CDR3 spans 15 residues. The ends lost 0 bases at V and 8 bases at J; junction bases unmatched: 6. Per germline, CDR1 SGHAT and CDR2 FQNNGV. One entry per CDR3 protein, called by TCRdb with MiXCR from the reads. The table records some 560,000 distinct CDR3 sequences, almost 40% of them present only once. The sample was cultured PBMCs, taken from culture after CMV antigen stimulation. This receptor was taken from a human donor in good health (CMV status not recorded). Some clones in this sample may be carry-over from other donors' samples. V and J are TRBV11-2 and TRBJ1-3, with 8 bases that match TRBD1. The CDR3 is CASSLDPQGVHTIYF. The CDR3 DNA follows: TGTGCCAGCAGCTTAGATCCACAGGGGGTACACACCATATATTTT.